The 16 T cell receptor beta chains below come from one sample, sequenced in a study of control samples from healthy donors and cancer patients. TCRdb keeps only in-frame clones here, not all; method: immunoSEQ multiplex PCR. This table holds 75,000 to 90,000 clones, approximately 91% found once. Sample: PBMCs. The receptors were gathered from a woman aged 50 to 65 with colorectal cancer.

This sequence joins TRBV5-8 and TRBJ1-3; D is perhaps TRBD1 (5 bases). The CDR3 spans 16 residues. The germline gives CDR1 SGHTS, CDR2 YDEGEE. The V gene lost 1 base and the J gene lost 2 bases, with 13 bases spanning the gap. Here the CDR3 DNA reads TGTGCCAGCAGCTTGAGTCAGGGATTCGCTGGAAACACCATATATTTT. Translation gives CASSLSQGFAGNTIYF.

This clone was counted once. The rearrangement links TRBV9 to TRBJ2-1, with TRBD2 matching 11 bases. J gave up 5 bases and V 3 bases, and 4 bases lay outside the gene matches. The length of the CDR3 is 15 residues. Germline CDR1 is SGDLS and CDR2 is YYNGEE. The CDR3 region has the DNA TGTGCCAGCAGCGACGGGACTAGCGGTGACAATGAGCAGTTCTTC. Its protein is CASSDGTSGDNEQFF.

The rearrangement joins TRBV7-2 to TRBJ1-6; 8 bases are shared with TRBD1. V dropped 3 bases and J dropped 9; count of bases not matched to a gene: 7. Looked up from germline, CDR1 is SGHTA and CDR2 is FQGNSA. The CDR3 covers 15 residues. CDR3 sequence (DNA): TGTGCCAGCAGCTTCCAGGGGGCACGTGGTTCACCCCTCCACTTT. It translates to CASSFQGARGSPLHF.

The CDR3 spells CASSPAPGGQETQYF. The CDR3, as DNA: TGTGCCAGCAGCCCCGCTCCGGGGGGGCAAGAGACCCAGTACTTC. This rearrangement joins TRBV5-4 to TRBJ2-5; TRBD2 matches 8 bases. The CDR3 covers 15 residues. The J segment lost 2 bases and the V segment lost 4 bases, leaving 7 bases of the junction unmatched. Germline values: CDR1 SGHNT, CDR2 YYREEE (reference sequence).

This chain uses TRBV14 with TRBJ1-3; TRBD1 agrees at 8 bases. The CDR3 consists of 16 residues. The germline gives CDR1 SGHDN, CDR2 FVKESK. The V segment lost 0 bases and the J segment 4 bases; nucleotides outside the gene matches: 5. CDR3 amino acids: CASSQETTGAGNTIYF. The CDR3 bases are TGTGCCAGCAGCCAAGAGACGACAGGGGCGGGAAACACCATATATTTT.

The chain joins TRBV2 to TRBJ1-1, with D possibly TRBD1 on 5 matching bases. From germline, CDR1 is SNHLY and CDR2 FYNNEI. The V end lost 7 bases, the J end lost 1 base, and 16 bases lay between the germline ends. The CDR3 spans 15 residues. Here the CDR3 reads CASKRGGFENTEAFF. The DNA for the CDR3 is TGTGCCAGCAAAAGGGGAGGGTTCGAGAACACTGAAGCTTTCTTT. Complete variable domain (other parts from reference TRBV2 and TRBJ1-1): EPEVTQTPSHQVTQMGQEVILRCVPISNHLYFYWYRQILGQKVEFLVSFYNNEISEKSEIFDDQFSVERPDGSNFTLKIRSTKLEDSAMYFCASKRGGFENTEAFFGQGTRLTVV.

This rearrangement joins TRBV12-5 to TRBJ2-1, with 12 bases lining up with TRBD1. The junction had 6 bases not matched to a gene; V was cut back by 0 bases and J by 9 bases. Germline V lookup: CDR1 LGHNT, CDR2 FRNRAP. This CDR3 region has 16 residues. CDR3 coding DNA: TGTGCTAGTGGTTTGGTACAGGGACAGGGGGCATTTGAGCAGTTCTTC. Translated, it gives CASGLVQGQGAFEQFF.

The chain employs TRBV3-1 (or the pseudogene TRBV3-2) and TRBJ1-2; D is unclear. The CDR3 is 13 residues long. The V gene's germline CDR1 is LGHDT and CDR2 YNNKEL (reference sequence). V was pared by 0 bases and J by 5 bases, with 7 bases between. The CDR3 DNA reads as TGTGCCAGCAGCCAAGACAGTCCTTATGGCTACACCTTC. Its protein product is CASSQDSPYGYTF.

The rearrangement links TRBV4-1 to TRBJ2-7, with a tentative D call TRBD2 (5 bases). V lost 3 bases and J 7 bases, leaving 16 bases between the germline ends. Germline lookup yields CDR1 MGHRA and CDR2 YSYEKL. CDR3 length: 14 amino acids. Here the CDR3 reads CASSQTPGMGEQYV. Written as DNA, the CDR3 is TGCGCCAGCAGCCAGACCCCGGGGATGGGTGAGCAGTACGTC.

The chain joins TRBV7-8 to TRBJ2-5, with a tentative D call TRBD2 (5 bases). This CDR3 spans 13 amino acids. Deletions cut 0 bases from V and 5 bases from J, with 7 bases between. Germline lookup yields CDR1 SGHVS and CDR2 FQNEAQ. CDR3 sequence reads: CASSLASEETQYF. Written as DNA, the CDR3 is TGTGCCAGCAGCTTAGCTAGCGAGGAGACCCAGTACTTC.

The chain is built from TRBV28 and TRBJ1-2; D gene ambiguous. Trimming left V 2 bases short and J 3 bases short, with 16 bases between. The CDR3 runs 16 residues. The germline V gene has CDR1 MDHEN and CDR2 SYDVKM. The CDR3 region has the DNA TGTGCCAGCAGTTTAGGGCAGACCCTCGGCCACTATGGCTACACCTTC. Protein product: CASSLGQTLGHYGYTF.

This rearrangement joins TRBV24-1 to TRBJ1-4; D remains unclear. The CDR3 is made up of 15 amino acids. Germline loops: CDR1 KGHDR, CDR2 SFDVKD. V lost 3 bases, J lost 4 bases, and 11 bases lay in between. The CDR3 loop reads CATSDASSFNEKLFF. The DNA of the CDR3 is TGTGCCACCAGTGATGCCAGTTCCTTTAATGAAAAACTGTTTTTT.

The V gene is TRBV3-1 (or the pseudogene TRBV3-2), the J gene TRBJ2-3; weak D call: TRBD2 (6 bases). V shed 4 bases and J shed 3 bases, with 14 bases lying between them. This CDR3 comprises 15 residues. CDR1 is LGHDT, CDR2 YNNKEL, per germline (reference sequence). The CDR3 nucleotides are TGTGCCAGCAGCCTCACACTAGGACTAACAGATACGCAGTATTTT. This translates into CASSLTLGLTDTQYF.

The CDR3 sequence: CASSTWTGADEKLFF. CDR3 DNA sequence: TGTGCCAGCAGTACCTGGACAGGGGCTGATGAAAAACTGTTTTTT. The chain joins TRBV27 to TRBJ1-4; TRBD1 aligns across 9 bases. The length of the CDR3 is 15 residues. V shed 5 bases and J 6 bases; nucleotides not matched to a gene: 7. Looked up from germline, CDR1 is MNHEY and CDR2 is SMNVEV (reference sequence). Using reference TRBV27 and TRBJ1-4 for the parts outside the CDR3, the full variable domain is EAQVTQNPRYLITVTGKKLTVTCSQNMNHEYMSWYRQDPGLGLRQIYYSMNVEVTDKGDVPEGYKVSRKEKRNFPLILESPSPNQTSLYFCASSTWTGADEKLFFGSGTQLSVL.

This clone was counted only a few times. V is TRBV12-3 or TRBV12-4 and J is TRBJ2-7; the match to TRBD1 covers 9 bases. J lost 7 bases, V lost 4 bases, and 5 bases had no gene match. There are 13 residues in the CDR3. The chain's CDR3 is CASSSGQGQEQYV. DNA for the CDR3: TGTGCCAGCAGTTCAGGACAGGGGCAAGAGCAGTACGTC.

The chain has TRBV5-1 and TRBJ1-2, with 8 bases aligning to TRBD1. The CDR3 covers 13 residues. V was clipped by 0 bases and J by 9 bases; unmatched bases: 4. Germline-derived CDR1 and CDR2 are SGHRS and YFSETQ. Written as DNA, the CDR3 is TGCGCCAGCAGCTTGGGGGACAGGATGAGCTACACCTTC. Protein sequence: CASSLGDRMSYTF.